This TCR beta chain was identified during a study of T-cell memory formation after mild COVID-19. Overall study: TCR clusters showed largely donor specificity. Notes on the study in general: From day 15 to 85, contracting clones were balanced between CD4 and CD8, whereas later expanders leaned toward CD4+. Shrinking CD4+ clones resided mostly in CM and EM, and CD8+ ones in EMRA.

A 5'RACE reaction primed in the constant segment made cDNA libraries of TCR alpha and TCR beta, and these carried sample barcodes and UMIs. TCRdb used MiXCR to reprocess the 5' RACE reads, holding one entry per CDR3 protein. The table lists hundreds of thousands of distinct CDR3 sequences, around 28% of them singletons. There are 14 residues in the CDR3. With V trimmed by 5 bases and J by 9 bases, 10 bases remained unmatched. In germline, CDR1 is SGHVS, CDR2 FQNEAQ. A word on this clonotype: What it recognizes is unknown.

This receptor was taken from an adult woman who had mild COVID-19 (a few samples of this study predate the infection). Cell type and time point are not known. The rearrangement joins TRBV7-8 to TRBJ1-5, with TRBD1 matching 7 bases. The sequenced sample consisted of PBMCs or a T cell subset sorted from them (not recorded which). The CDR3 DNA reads TGTGCCAGCAGCCCCGGGACAGCCTCTAGGCCCCAGCATTTT. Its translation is CASSPGTASRPQHF.